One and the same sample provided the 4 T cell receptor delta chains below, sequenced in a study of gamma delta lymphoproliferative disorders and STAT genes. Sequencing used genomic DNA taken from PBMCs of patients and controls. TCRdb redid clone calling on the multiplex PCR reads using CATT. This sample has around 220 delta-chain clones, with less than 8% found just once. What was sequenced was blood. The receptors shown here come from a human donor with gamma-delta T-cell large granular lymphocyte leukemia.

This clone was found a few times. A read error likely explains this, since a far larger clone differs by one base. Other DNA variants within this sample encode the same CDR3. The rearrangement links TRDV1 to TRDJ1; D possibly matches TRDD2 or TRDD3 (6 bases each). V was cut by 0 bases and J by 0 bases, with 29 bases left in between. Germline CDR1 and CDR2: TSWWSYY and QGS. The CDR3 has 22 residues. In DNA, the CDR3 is TGTGCTCTTGGGGAACTGGCTCCTACAGTGAACCACTGGGAAACTTACACCGATAAACTCATCTTT. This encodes CALGELAPTVNHWETYTDKLIF.

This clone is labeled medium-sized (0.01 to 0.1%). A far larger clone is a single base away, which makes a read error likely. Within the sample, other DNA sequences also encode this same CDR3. CDR3 region: CALGEAPLGDTHSDKLIF. CDR3 coding DNA: TGTGCTCTTGGGGAAGCCCCACTAGGGGATACGCATTCCGATAAACTCATCTTT. The chain couples TRDV1 to TRDJ1; 9 bases are a match to TRDD3. Germline values: CDR1 TSWWSYY, CDR2 QGS. The CDR3 consists of 18 residues. V lost 2 bases to trimming and J lost 3 bases; unmatched junction nucleotides: 13.

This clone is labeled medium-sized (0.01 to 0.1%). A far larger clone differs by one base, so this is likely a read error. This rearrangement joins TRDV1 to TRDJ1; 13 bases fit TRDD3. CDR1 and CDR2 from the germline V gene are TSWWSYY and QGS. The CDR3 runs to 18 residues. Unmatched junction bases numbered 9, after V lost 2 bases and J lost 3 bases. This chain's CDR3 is CALGEAPLGDTHPDKLIF. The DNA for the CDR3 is TGTGCTCTTGGGGAAGCCCCACTGGGGGATACGCATCCCGATAAACTCATCTTT.

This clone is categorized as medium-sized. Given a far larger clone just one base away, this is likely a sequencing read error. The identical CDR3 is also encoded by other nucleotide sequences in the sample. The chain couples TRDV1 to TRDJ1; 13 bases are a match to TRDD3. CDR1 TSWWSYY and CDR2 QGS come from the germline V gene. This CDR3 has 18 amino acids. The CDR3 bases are TGTGCTCTTGGGGAAGCCCCACTGGGGGATACGCATTCCGATAAACTTATCTTT. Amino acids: CALGEAPLGDTHSDKLIF.